The clone carrying this T cell receptor (beta chain) occurred a few times. Its antigen is currently unknown. This specimen comes from a study of T cells in Graves' hyperthyroidism and ophthalmopathy. Study-wide context: Peripheral blood was drawn at first diagnosis, prior to all treatment. The study's findings and limits: Ophthalmopathy was identified by the model a median roughly 6.5 months ahead of onset. Most clonotypes expanded in thyroid above 0.001 were likewise present in blood.

The CDR3 loop spans 16 amino acids. Germline CDR1 is LNHNV and CDR2 is YYDKDF (reference sequence). Trimming left V 1 base short and J 3 bases short, with 13 bases between. Amplification of TCR beta CDR3 regions was performed using RNA transcripts as template. The primer set for the first-round RT-PCR of the TCR CDR3 was HTBI. TCRdb fed the multiplex PCR reads into MiXCR, producing one record per CDR3 protein. The table includes roughly 280,000 distinct CDR3 sequences, 20% to 25% detected once. The material sequenced was blood. This clonotype originated in a young man with Graves' ophthalmopathy. This chain links TRBV15 with TRBJ2-1; D possibly corresponds to TRBD2 (5 bases). The CDR3 sequence is CATSRGERVVYNEQFF. DNA of the CDR3: TGTGCCACCAGCAGAGGGGAGAGGGTGGTCTACAATGAGCAGTTCTTC.